This TCR beta chain comes out of a study of OX40 agonist ivuxolimab in advanced cancers. Sequenced by immunoSEQ multiplex PCR; TCRdb stores in-frame clones only, minus some. This table holds approximately 74,000 clones, over 60% found once. Study-wide points: Clonal expansion among partial responders at 0.1-3.0 mg/kg ranked near the lowest.

The CDR3 runs to 13 residues. The germline CDR1 and CDR2 sequences are SGHAT and FQNNGV. V was trimmed by 2 bases and J by 6 bases, leaving 8 bases between them. Notes on this clone: Its specificity is not known.

The sample in question was CD4+ or CD8+ T cells sorted from blood, obtained in a trial of the OX40 agonist ivuxolimab. The chain employs TRBV11-2 and TRBJ1-3; D perhaps matches TRBD1 (5 bases). The receptor's source is an adult with an advanced solid tumor such as melanoma, head and neck, liver or kidney cancer. The CDR3 is CASSLLGVNTIYF. As DNA, the CDR3 is TGTGCCAGCAGCTTATTAGGGGTAAACACCATATATTTT.